These 14 T cell receptor beta chains originate from one sample sequenced in a study of T-cell memory formation after mild COVID-19. From the 5' RACE reads, TCRdb called clonotypes with MiXCR, one entry per CDR3 protein. This table holds some 150,000 distinct CDR3 sequences, approximately 6% found once. Sequencing input: PBMCs or a T cell subset sorted from them (not recorded which). Receptor source: an adult woman who had mild COVID-19 (a few samples of this study predate the infection). Cell type and time point are not known.

This clonotype was seen many times. The chain recombines TRBV13 with TRBJ2-7, with 11 nucleotides matching TRBD1. CDR1 and CDR2 from the germline V gene are PRHDT and FYEKMQ (reference sequence). CDR3 length equals 19 residues. The J segment lost 3 bases and the V segment lost 5 bases, leaving 18 bases of the junction unmatched. The CDR3 loop is CASSPSRTGGLSKSYEQYF. CDR3 coding DNA: TGTGCCAGCAGCCCCAGTAGGACAGGGGGCTTATCGAAAAGCTACGAGCAGTACTTC.

This clonotype has a handful of counts. The chain uses TRBV4-3 and TRBJ2-5; 11 nucleotides line up with TRBD2. The length of the CDR3 is 16 residues. Per the germline V gene, CDR1 is LGHNA and CDR2 is YSLEER. V was pared by 0 bases and J by 2 bases, with 2 bases of the junction left unmatched. The CDR3: CASSQETSGRQETQYF. The CDR3 DNA follows: TGCGCCAGCAGCCAAGAAACTAGCGGGAGACAAGAGACCCAGTACTTC.

This clonotype was seen ten or more times. The chain combines TRBV3-1 with TRBJ2-6; TRBD1 might be the D (6 bases). Trimming pared 3 bases from V and 0 bases from J, leaving 18 bases between. CDR3 size: 19 residues. Per germline, CDR1 LGHDT and CDR2 YNNKEL (reference sequence). The CDR3 DNA reads as TGTGCCAGCAGCCAGGACTCCGGGACATCAGCCTCTGGGGCCAACGTCCTGACTTTC. It codes for CASSQDSGTSASGANVLTF.

The sample holds many counts of this clonotype. The V and J genes are TRBV15 and TRBJ2-5, with 10 bases that match TRBD2. The ends lost 2 bases at V and 5 bases at J; junction bases unmatched: 8. This CDR3 spans 16 amino acids. Germline loops: CDR1 LNHNV, CDR2 YYDKDF (reference sequence). As DNA, the CDR3 is TGTGCCACCAGCAGAAGCGGGGGGGGCGGAGGGGAGACCCAGTACTTC. It encodes CATSRSGGGGGETQYF.

The chain combines TRBV11-2 with TRBJ1-1, with D possibly TRBD1 on 6 matching bases. Germline-derived CDR1 and CDR2 are SGHAT and FQNNGV. Between the trimmed V and J ends, which lost 2 bases and 1 base, there was a span of 14 bases. The length of the CDR3 is 16 residues. CDR3: CASSLQLTGPNTEAFF. CDR3 DNA sequence: TGTGCCAGCAGCTTACAGTTGACAGGACCGAACACTGAAGCTTTCTTT.

This sequence joins TRBV11-2 and TRBJ2-3; D unresolved. Germline loops: CDR1 SGHAT, CDR2 FQNNGV. CDR3 length: 13 residues. Between the trimmed V and J ends, which lost 7 bases and 2 bases, there was a span of 10 bases. The CDR3 region has the DNA TGTGCCAGCAATATGGATTACACAGATACGCAGTATTTT. The encoded protein is CASNMDYTDTQYF.

This clonotype was recorded many times. The rearrangement links TRBV7-2 to TRBJ1-2; D perhaps matches TRBD1 (5 bases). The V and J ends lost 4 bases and 6 bases respectively, with 15 bases between them. CDR1 is SGHTA, CDR2 FQGNSA, per germline. The CDR3 length is 14 residues. CDR3 nucleotide sequence: TGTGCCAGCAGCTCGGGACCCCCAACTCATGGCTACACCTTC. Protein product: CASSSGPPTHGYTF. Using reference TRBV7-2 and TRBJ1-2 for the parts outside the CDR3, the full variable domain is GAGVSQSPSNKVTEKGKDVELRCDPISGHTALYWYRQSLGQGLEFLIYFQGNSAPDKSGLPSDRFSAERTGGSVSTLTIQRTQQEDSAVYLCASSSGPPTHGYTFGSGTRLTVV.

In this sample, this clonotype turned up a few times. The chain combines TRBV29-1 with TRBJ2-1, with 7 bases fitting TRBD2. The germline CDR1 and CDR2 sequences are SQVTM and ANQGSEA. This CDR3 has 14 residues. V lost 1 base and J lost 9; bases outside the gene matches: 9. CDR3 loop: CSVEGREVGSEQFF. The CDR3 DNA is TGCAGCGTTGAAGGCCGGGAGGTCGGGAGTGAGCAGTTCTTC.

This clonotype has at least ten counts. The chain links TRBV7-2 to TRBJ2-5; the D gene is possibly TRBD2 (6 bases). Germline V gives CDR1 SGHTA, CDR2 FQGNSA. CDR3 length equals 15 residues. V was pared by 6 bases and J by 4 bases, with 18 bases between. The CDR3 spells CASRPTGVSLETQYF. The CDR3 nucleotides read TGTGCCAGCAGACCTACGGGGGTCAGCCTAGAGACCCAGTACTTC.

This clonotype was detected ten times or more. The J gene is TRBJ2-1, the V gene TRBV12-3 or TRBV12-4; no reliable D call. The CDR3 extends over 15 amino acids. The V end was cut by 6 bases, the J end by 6 bases, with 18 bases between. The DNA for the CDR3 is TGTGCCAGCAGCCTCTCGGGTGTCCCCGGCAATGAGCAGTTCTTC. Amino acid sequence: CASSLSGVPGNEQFF.

V is TRBV4-1 and J is TRBJ2-1; TRBD2 matches at 7 bases. The CDR3 length is 17 residues. CDR1 is MGHRA, CDR2 YSYEKL, per germline. V lost 0 bases and J lost 9; bases outside the gene matches: 14. The CDR3 coding sequence is TGCGCCAGCAGCCAAGAGAAGGGGAGGGTCGGGGCCCTTGAGCAGTTCTTC. Its translation is CASSQEKGRVGALEQFF.

The chain employs TRBV12-3 or TRBV12-4 and TRBJ2-7, with TRBD1 as a possible D gene (5 bases). The CDR3 sequence is 13 residues long. V lost 6 bases and J 1 base, leaving 10 bases between the germline ends. The CDR3 bases are TGTGCCAGCAGGCCAGCAGGGTCCTACGAGCAGTACTTC. Its protein product is CASRPAGSYEQYF.

This clonotype was observed many times. The V gene is TRBV6-5, the J gene TRBJ2-1; possible D gene TRBD2, 6 bases. This CDR3 is 17 amino acids long. CDR1 MNHEY and CDR2 SVGAGI come from the germline V gene. With 5 bases removed from V and 0 bases from J, the gap between germline ends came to 17 bases. The CDR3 spells CASSEDFAGSSYNEQFF. In nucleotides, the CDR3 is TGTGCCAGCAGTGAAGACTTCGCGGGGAGCTCCTACAATGAGCAGTTCTTC.

In this sample, this clonotype turned up many times. The chain links TRBV5-1 to TRBJ2-7; possible D gene TRBD2, 5 bases. Germline-derived CDR1 and CDR2 are SGHRS and YFSETQ. Between the trimmed V and J ends, which lost 2 bases and 2 bases, there was a span of 11 bases. CDR3 length: 14 residues. The CDR3 region is CASSFVGVAYEQYF. The CDR3 DNA is TGCGCCAGCAGCTTTGTCGGGGTAGCCTACGAGCAGTACTTC.